The 15 T cell receptor beta chains reported below all come from one sample, sequenced in a study of cytomegalovirus exposure and HLA in healthy donors. The PCR used 60 Vbeta and 13 Jbeta primers. Sequencing used immunoSEQ multiplex PCR; TCRdb keeps in-frame clones, though not all of them. The sample holds some 120,000 clones, 85% to 90% seen once. The source material was PBMCs. Receptors originate from a woman aged 25 to 39 in good health and CMV-seropositive.

The chain uses TRBV5-1 and TRBJ2-3; weak D call: TRBD2 (5 bases). The CDR3 runs to 15 residues. Per germline, CDR1 SGHRS and CDR2 YFSETQ. Trimming stripped 4 bases from V and 4 bases from J, with 16 bases between. CDR3 loop: CASSEPSSSADTQYF. The CDR3 nucleotides read TGCGCCAGCAGCGAGCCGTCTAGCTCAGCAGATACGCAGTATTTT.

The chain uses TRBV11-2 and TRBJ1-1; maybe TRBD1 (6 bases). The CDR3 extends over 12 amino acids. CDR1 is SGHAT and CDR2 is FQNNGV in the germline V gene. Trimming shortened V by 5 bases and J by 10 bases, and 14 bases separated the two germline ends. CDR3 coding DNA: TGTGCCAGCAGCCCCAACAGGGAGTCAGCTTTCTTT. This encodes CASSPNRESAFF. Full variable domain (missing parts from reference TRBV11-2 and TRBJ1-1): EAGVAQSPRYKIIEKRQSVAFWCNPISGHATLYWYQQILGQGPKLLIQFQNNGVVDDSQLPKDRFSAERLKGVDSTLKIQPAKLEDSAVYLCASSPNRESAFFGQGTRLTVV.

This chain joins TRBV21-1 and TRBJ2-2; the table gives TRBD2 as D, unverified against the DNA. TRBV21-1 is annotated as a pseudogene. This CDR3 contains 17 residues. The CDR3 region is CASSNKPLILNTGELFF. For the CDR3, the DNA is TGTGCCAGCAGCAACAAACCACTGATCCTAAACACCGGGGAGCTGTTTTTT.

This clone was seen only a few times. The chain combines TRBV5-1 with TRBJ2-1, with 7 bases aligning to TRBD1. This CDR3 has 15 residues. The V gene's germline CDR1 is SGHRS and CDR2 YFSETQ. J lost 8 bases, V lost 0 bases, and 8 bases had no gene match. The CDR3 DNA follows: TGCGCCAGCAGCTTGGCCGGGACAGCGGACGATGAGCAGTTCTTC. Encoded protein: CASSLAGTADDEQFF.

This sequence joins TRBV27 and TRBJ2-7; 7 nucleotides line up with TRBD1. CDR3 length equals 13 residues. Trimming at V came to 5 bases and at J to 3 bases, leaving 4 bases not matched to a gene. Per germline, CDR1 MNHEY and CDR2 SMNVEV (reference sequence). The CDR3 DNA reads as TGTGCCAGCAGTCGACAGGGACGCTACGAGCAGTACTTC. As protein: CASSRQGRYEQYF.

The V and J genes are TRBV27 and TRBJ2-1, with 9 bases aligning to TRBD2. J gave up 2 bases and V 5 bases, and 4 bases lay outside the gene matches. From germline, CDR1 is MNHEY and CDR2 SMNVEV (reference sequence). The CDR3 totals 15 residues. The CDR3 reads CASSASGAPYNEQFF. CDR3 nucleotide sequence: TGTGCCAGCAGTGCTAGCGGGGCCCCCTACAATGAGCAGTTCTTC.

The chain recombines TRBV28 with TRBJ1-2, with D possibly TRBD1 on 5 matching bases. CDR1 and CDR2 (germline): MDHEN, SYDVKM. This CDR3 comprises 13 residues. Trimming pared 5 bases from V and 3 bases from J, leaving 10 bases between. The CDR3 DNA reads TGTGCCAGCAGTGCCCGGGACTACTATGGCTACACCTTC. Protein product: CASSARDYYGYTF.

This clone was picked up a small number of times. This chain joins TRBV6-1 and TRBJ1-2; unclear D gene. The V gene lost 5 bases and the J gene lost 3 bases, with 13 bases spanning the gap. From germline, CDR1 is MNHNS and CDR2 SASEGT. The CDR3 is 14 amino acids. CDR3 loop: CASSRTGSDYGYTF. As DNA, the CDR3 is TGTGCCAGCAGTCGAACGGGTTCGGACTATGGCTACACCTTC.

The V gene is TRBV5-8, the J gene TRBJ1-3; D is possibly TRBD1 (5 bases). The CDR3 consists of 16 residues. The germline V gene has CDR1 SGHTS and CDR2 YDEGEE. Trimming took off 2 bases at V and 4 bases at J, with 16 bases between the two ends. The CDR3 nucleotides read TGTGCCAGCAGCTTCGGGCCACAGGCAGGGGGAAACACCATATATTTT. Amino acids: CASSFGPQAGGNTIYF.

V usage is TRBV27 and J usage is TRBJ2-1; D may be TRBD2 (5 bases). In germline, CDR1 is MNHEY, CDR2 SMNVEV (reference sequence). The V and J ends lost 2 bases and 1 base respectively, with 12 bases between them. The CDR3 covers 16 residues. The CDR3 nucleotides are TGTGCCAGCAGTTTAGGCCCCCGCGGGTCCTACAATGAGCAGTTCTTC. It codes for CASSLGPRGSYNEQFF.

This chain joins TRBV2 and TRBJ2-3; D is perhaps TRBD2 (6 bases). The germline CDR1 and CDR2 sequences are SNHLY and FYNNEI. V was clipped by 9 bases and J by 1 base, with 14 bases between them. This CDR3 is built from 14 residues. The CDR3 sequence: CASRLVWGTDTQYF. Here the CDR3 DNA reads TGTGCCAGTCGACTAGTGTGGGGCACAGATACGCAGTATTTT.

In regard to this clone: Other DNA sequences of this sample code for an identical CDR3. The chain is built from TRBV2 and TRBJ1-2; D is perhaps TRBD1 (6 bases). Germline values: CDR1 SNHLY, CDR2 FYNNEI. The CDR3 sequence is 11 residues long. The ends were cut back, 4 bases at V and 7 bases at J, with 7 bases in the middle. The CDR3 DNA sequence: TGTGCCAGCAGTGCAGGGGTTGGCTACACCTTC. It translates to CASSAGVGYTF.

The chain combines TRBV5-1 with TRBJ2-1; 7 positions agree with TRBD2. Trimming removed 4 bases from V and 3 bases from J; junction bases left unmatched: 10. From germline, CDR1 is SGHRS and CDR2 YFSETQ. This CDR3 has 16 amino acids. The CDR3 DNA reads as TGCGCCAGCAGCATGGAGCCTAGCGGTTTCTACAATGAGCAGTTCTTC. This codes for CASSMEPSGFYNEQFF.

The chain recombines TRBV18 with TRBJ2-3; a possible D gene is TRBD2 (5 bases). CDR1 is KGHSH, CDR2 LQKENI, per germline. The V end was cut by 7 bases, the J end by 2 bases, with 13 bases between. CDR3 size: 14 residues. The CDR3 region has the DNA TGTGCCAGCTTATCGGGGTCCAACACAGATACGCAGTATTTT. This codes for CASLSGSNTDTQYF.

This chain connects TRBV9 to TRBJ2-1; the match to TRBD1 covers 11 bases. CDR3 length: 15 residues. Trimming removed 3 bases from V and 8 bases from J; junction bases left unmatched: 7. The germline V gene has CDR1 SGDLS and CDR2 YYNGEE. The CDR3 DNA follows: TGTGCCAGCAGCGCCGGACAGGGGGCGGGTTATGAGCAGTTCTTC. Encoded protein: CASSAGQGAGYEQFF.